This TCR beta chain emerged from a study of CD8 T cells in ankylosing spondylitis. Using quantitative 5'-RACE with molecular barcodes, the authors made TCR beta libraries. TCRdb re-called the 5' RACE reads with MiXCR, one entry per CDR3 protein. Counted here are fewer than 200,000 distinct CDR3 sequences, around 17% occurring once; the ten biggest clones make up around 7.6%. Germline-derived CDR1 and CDR2 are MNHEY and SMNVEV (reference sequence). The CDR3 is 16 amino acids. Unmatched junction bases numbered 11, after V lost 5 bases and J lost 4 bases. Regarding this clonotype: Antigen: not known.

Study outcomes and limitations: Previous work reported some of these motif variants in the synovial fluid and blood of reactive arthritis. Roughly eight highly homologous variants made up a TCR beta motif that seemed to typify ankylosing spondylitis blood.

This chain connects TRBV27 to TRBJ2-3, with 8 bases fitting TRBD1. The sample comprised blood, either unsorted or a sorted T cell fraction (not recorded which). This sequence originates from a male donor with ankylosing spondylitis or in good health (not recorded which). This chain's CDR3 is CASSLDRAITPDTQYF. In DNA form, the CDR3 reads TGTGCCAGCAGTCTGGACAGGGCCATTACACCAGATACGCAGTATTTT.